The sequence of this T cell receptor (beta chain) was determined in a study of cytomegalovirus exposure and HLA in healthy donors. At the level of the study: Researchers previously reported finding just under 120 million unique TCR beta sequences from around 200 million T cells.

The PCR made use of 60 Vbeta and 13 Jbeta primers. Using immunoSEQ multiplex PCR, the repertoire was profiled, and TCRdb retains in-frame clones only, with some absent. The sample shows some 140,000 clones, 70% to 80% of them seen only once. This clone was detected only a few times. The sample comprised PBMCs. This clonotype originated in a woman aged 45-59 years in good health and CMV-seropositive.

The CDR3 DNA reads TGTGCCTGGGGAACAGGGCGCTCTGGGGCCAACGTCCTGACTTTC. Translating gives CAWGTGRSGANVLTF. This chain uses TRBV30 with TRBJ2-6; a weak D match, TRBD1 (6 bases). This CDR3 is built from 15 residues. Trimming pared 5 bases from V and 0 bases from J, leaving 11 bases between. Germline lookup yields CDR1 GTSNPN and CDR2 SVGIG (reference sequence).